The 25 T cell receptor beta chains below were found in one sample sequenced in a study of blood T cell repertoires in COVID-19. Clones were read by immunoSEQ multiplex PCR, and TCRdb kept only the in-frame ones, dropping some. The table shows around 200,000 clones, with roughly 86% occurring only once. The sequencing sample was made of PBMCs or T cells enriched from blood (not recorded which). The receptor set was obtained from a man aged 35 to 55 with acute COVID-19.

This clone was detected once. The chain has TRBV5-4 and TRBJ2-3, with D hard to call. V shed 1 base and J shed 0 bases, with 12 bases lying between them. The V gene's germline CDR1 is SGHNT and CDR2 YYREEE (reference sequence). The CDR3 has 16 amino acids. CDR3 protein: CASSLKELPSTDTQYF. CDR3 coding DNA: TGTGCCAGCAGCTTGAAGGAGCTGCCTAGCACAGATACGCAGTATTTT.

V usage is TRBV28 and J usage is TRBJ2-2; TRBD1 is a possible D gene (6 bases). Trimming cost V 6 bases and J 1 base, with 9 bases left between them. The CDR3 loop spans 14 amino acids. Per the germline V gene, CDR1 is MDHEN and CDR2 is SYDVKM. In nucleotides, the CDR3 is TGTGCCAGCAGCTACAGGGTGAACACCGGGGAGCTGTTTTTT. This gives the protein CASSYRVNTGELFF.

This CDR3 reads CASSQERRELRNEQFF. The CDR3 DNA follows: TGCGCCAGCAGCCAAGAACGGCGGGAGTTAAGGAATGAGCAGTTCTTC. The rearrangement uses TRBV4-1 and TRBJ2-1; 7 bases fit TRBD2. V shed 0 bases and J 7 bases; nucleotides not matched to a gene: 9. Germline CDR1 reads MGHRA; CDR2 reads YSYEKL. This CDR3 is 16 amino acids long.

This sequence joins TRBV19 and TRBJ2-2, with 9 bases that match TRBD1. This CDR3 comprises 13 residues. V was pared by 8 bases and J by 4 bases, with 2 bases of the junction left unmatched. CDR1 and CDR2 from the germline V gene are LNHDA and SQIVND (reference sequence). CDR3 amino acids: CASATGGTGELFF. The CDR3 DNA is TGTGCCAGTGCGACAGGGGGCACCGGGGAGCTGTTTTTT.

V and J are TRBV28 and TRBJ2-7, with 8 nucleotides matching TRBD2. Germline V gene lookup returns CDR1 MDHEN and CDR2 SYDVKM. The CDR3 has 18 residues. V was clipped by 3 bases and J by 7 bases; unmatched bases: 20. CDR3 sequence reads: CASSFSLAGPQRGGEQYF. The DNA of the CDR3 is TGTGCCAGCAGTTTCTCCCTAGCGGGTCCTCAACGGGGAGGGGAGCAGTACTTC.

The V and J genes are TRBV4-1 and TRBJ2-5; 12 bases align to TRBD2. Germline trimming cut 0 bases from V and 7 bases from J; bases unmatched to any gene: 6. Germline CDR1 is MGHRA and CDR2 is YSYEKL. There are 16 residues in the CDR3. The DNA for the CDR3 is TGCGCCAGCAGCCAAGAGGGTCTAGCGGGAGGGTCGACCCAGTACTTC. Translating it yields CASSQEGLAGGSTQYF.

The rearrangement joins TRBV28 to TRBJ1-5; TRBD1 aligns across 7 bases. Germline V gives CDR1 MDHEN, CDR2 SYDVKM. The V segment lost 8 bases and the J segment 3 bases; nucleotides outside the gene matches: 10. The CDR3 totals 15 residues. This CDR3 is CASGLGDRVNQPQHF. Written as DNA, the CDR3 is TGTGCCAGCGGCTTAGGGGACAGAGTCAATCAGCCCCAGCATTTT.

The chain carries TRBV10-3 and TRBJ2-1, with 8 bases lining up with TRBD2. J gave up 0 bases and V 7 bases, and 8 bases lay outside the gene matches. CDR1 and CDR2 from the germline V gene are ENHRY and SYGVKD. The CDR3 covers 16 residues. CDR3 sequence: CAIKPSGSSSYNEQFF. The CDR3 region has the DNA TGTGCCATCAAACCGAGCGGGAGCAGCTCCTACAATGAGCAGTTCTTC.

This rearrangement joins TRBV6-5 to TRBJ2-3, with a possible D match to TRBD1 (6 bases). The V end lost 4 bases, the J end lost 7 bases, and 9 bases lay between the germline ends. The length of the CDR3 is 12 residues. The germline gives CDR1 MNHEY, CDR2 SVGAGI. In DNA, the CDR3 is TGTGCCAGCAGTTCATGGGACAATACGCAGTATTTT. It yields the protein CASSSWDNTQYF.

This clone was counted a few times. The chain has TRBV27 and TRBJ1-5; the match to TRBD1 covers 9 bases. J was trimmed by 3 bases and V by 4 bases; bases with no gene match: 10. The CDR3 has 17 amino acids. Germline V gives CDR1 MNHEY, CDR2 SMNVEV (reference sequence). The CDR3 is CASSWGPRDRVNQPQHF. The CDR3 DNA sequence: TGTGCCAGCAGTTGGGGACCCCGGGACAGGGTCAATCAGCCCCAGCATTTT.

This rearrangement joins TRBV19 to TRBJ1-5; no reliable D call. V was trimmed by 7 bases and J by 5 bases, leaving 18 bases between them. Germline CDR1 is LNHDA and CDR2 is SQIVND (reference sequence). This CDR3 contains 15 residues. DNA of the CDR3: TGTGCCAGTACCCCCCTTTGGGGAGAAGATCAGCCCCAGCATTTT. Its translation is CASTPLWGEDQPQHF.

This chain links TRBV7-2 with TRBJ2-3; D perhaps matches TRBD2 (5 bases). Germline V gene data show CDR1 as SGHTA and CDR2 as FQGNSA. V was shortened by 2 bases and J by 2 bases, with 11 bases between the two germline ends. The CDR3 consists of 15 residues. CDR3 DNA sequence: TGTGCCAGCAGCTTAAATTCGGGATTCACAGATACGCAGTATTTT. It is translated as CASSLNSGFTDTQYF.

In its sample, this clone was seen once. The CDR3 loop reads CATSDTSGRATDTQYF. CDR3 nucleotides: TGTGCCACCAGTGATACTAGCGGGAGGGCGACAGATACGCAGTATTTT. The chain recombines TRBV24-1 with TRBJ2-3; 13 bases map to TRBD2. The CDR3 totals 16 residues. Germline lookup yields CDR1 KGHDR and CDR2 SFDVKD. Trimming took 3 bases from V and 3 from J; bases not matched to a gene: 2.

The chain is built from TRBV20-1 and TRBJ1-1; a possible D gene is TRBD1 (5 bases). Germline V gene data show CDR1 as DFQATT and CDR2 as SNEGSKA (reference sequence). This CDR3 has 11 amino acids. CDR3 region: CRQDRDTEAFF. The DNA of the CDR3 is TGCAGACAGGACCGAGACACTGAAGCTTTCTTT.

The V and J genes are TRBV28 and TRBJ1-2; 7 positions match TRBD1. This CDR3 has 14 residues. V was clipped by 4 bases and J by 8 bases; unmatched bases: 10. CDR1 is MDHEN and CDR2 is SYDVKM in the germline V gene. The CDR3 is CASSSSSRGRGYTF. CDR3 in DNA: TGTGCCAGCAGTTCCAGCAGCAGGGGGAGAGGCTACACCTTC.

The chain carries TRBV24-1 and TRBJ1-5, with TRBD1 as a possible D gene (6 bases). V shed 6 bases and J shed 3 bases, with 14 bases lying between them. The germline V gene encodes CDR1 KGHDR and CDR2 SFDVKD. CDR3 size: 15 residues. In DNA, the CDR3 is TGTGCCACCAGTTGGTCAGGGGAGCTCAATCAGCCCCAGCATTTT. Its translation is CATSWSGELNQPQHF.

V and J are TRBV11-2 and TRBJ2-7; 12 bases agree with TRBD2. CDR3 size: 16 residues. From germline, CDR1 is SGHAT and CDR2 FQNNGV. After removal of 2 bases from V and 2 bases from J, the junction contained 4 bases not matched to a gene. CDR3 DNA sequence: TGTGCCAGCAGCTTAAGACTAGCGGGAGCTGCCTACGAGCAGTACTTC. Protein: CASSLRLAGAAYEQYF.

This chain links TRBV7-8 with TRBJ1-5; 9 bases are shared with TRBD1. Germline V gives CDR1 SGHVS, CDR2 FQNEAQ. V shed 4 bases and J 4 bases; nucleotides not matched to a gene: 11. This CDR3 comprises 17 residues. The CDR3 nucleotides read TGTGCCAGCAGCTCCATGGACAGGGGAGAGAGAAATCAGCCCCAGCATTTT. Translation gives CASSSMDRGERNQPQHF.

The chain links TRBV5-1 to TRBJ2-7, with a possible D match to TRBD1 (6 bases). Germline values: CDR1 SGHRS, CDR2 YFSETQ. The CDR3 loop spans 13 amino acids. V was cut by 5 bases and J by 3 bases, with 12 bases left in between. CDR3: CASSYGQSYEQYF. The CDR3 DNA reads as TGCGCCAGCAGTTATGGACAGAGCTACGAGCAGTACTTC.

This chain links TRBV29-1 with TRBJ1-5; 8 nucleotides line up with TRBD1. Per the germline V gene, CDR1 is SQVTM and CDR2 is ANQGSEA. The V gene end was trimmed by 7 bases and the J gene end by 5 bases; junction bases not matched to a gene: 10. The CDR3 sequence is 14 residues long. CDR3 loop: CSASTGAKHQPQHF. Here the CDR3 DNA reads TGCAGCGCTTCGACAGGGGCCAAACATCAGCCCCAGCATTTT.

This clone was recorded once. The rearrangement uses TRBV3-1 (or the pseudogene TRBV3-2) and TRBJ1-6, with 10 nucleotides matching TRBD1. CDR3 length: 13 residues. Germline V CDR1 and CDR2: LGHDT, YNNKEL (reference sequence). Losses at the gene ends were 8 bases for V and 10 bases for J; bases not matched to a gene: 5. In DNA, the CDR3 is TGTGCCAGCGGAGGGACAGGGGAATCACCCCTCCACTTT. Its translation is CASGGTGESPLHF.

The CDR3 sequence is CASSGLSYNEQFF. DNA of the CDR3: TGTGCCAGCAGCGGACTCTCCTACAATGAGCAGTTCTTC. The chain has TRBV7-9 and TRBJ2-1, with D possibly TRBD2 on 5 matching bases. The V and J ends lost 5 bases and 0 bases respectively, with 5 bases between them. CDR1 and CDR2 (germline): SEHNR, FQNEAQ (reference sequence). This CDR3 contains 13 residues.

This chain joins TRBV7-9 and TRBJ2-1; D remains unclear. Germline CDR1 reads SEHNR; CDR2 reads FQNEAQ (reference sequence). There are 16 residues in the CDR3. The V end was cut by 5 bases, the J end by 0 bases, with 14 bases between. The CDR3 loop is CASSPPESSSYNEQFF. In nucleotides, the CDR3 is TGTGCCAGCAGCCCCCCCGAGTCAAGCTCCTACAATGAGCAGTTCTTC.

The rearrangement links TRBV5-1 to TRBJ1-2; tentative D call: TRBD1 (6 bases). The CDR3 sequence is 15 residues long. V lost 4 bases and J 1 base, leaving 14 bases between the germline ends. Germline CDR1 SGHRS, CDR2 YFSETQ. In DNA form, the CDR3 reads TGCGCCAGCAGCCGGGACGGGACACATAACTATGGCTACACCTTC. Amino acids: CASSRDGTHNYGYTF.

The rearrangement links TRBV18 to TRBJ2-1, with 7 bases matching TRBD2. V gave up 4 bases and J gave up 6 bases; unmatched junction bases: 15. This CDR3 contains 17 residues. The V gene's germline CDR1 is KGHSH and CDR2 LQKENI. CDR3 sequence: CASSRMGSGVGRNEQFF. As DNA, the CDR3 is TGTGCCAGCTCACGTATGGGGAGCGGGGTCGGACGCAATGAGCAGTTCTTC. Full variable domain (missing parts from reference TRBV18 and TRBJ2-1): NAGVMQNPRHLVRRRGQEARLRCSPMKGHSHVYWYRQLPEEGLKFMVYLQKENIIDESGMPKERFSAEFPKEGPSILRIQQVVRGDSAAYFCASSRMGSGVGRNEQFFGPGTRLTVL.